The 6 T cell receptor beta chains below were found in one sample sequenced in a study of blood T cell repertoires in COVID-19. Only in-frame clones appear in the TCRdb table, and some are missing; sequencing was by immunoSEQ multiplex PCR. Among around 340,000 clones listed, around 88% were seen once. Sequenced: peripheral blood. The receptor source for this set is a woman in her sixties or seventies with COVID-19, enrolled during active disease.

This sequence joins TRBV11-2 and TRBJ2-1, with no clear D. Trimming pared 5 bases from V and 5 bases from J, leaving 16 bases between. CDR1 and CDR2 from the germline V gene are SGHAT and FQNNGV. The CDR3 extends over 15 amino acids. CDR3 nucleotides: TGTGCCAGCAGCGGGCGTGGTAGTCAGGACAATGAGCAGTTCTTC. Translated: CASSGRGSQDNEQFF.

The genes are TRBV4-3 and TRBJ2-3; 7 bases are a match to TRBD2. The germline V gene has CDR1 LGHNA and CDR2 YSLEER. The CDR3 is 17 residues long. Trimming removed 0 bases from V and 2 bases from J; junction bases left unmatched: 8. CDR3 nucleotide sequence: TGCGCCAGCAGCCAAGATAGGGCTAGCGGATTCACAGATACGCAGTATTTT. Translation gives CASSQDRASGFTDTQYF.

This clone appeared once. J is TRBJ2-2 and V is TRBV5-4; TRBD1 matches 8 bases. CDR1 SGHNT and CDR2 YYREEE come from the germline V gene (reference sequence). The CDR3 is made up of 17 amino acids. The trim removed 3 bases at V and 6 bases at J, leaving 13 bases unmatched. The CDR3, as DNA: TGTGCCAGCAGCTGGTGGCTCGGACAGGGTTCGGCCGGGGAGCTGTTTTTT. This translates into CASSWWLGQGSAGELFF.

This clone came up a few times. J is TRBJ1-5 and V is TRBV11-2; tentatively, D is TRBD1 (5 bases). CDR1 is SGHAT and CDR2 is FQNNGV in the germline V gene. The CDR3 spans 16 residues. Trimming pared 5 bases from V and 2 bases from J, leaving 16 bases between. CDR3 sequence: CASSPNYWGGNQPQHF. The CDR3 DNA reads TGTGCCAGCAGCCCGAATTATTGGGGCGGCAATCAGCCCCAGCATTTT.

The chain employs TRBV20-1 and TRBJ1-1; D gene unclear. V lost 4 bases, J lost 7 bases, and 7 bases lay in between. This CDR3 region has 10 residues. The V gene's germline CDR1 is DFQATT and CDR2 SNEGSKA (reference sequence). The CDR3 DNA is TGCAGTGCTACTCAGTATGAAGCTTTCTTT. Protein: CSATQYEAFF.

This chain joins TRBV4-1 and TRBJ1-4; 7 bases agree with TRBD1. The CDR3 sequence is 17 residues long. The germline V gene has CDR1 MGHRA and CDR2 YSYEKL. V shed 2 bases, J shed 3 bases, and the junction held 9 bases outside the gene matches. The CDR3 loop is CASSQPTGSVSNEKLFF. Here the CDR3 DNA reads TGCGCCAGCAGCCAACCGACAGGGTCGGTATCTAATGAAAAACTGTTTTTT.